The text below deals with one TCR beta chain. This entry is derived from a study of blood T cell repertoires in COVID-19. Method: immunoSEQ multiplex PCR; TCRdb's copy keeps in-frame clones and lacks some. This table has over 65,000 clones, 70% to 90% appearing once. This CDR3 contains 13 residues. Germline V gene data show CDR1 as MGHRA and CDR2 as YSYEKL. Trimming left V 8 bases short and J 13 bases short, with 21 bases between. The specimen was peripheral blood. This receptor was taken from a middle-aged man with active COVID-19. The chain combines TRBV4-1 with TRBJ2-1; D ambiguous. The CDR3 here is CASSTSTEVSQFF. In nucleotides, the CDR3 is TGCGCCAGCTCGACATCCACGGAAGTCAGCCAGTTCTTC.